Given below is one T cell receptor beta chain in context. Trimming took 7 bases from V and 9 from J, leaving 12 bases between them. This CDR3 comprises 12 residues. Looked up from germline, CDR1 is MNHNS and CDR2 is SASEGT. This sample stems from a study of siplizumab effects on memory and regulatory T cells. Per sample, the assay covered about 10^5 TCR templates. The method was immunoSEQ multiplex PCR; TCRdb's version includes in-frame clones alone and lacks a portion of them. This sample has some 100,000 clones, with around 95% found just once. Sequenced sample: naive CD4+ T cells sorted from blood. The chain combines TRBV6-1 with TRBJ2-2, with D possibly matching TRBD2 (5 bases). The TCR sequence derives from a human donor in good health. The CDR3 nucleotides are TGTGCCAGCAATGGTGGACTCAGGGAGCTGTTTTTT. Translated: CASNGGLRELFF.